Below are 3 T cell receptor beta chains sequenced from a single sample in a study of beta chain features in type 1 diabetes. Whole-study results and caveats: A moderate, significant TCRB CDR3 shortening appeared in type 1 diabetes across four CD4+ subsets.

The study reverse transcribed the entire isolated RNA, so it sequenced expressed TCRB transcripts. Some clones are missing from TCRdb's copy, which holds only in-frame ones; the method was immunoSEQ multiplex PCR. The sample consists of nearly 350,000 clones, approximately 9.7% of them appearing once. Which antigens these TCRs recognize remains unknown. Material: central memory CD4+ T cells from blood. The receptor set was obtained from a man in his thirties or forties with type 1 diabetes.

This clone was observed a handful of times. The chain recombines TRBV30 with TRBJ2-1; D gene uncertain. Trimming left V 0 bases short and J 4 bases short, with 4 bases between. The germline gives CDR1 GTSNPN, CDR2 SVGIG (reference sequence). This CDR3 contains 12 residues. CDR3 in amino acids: CAWSVGYNEQFF. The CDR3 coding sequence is TGTGCCTGGAGTGTCGGGTACAATGAGCAGTTCTTC.

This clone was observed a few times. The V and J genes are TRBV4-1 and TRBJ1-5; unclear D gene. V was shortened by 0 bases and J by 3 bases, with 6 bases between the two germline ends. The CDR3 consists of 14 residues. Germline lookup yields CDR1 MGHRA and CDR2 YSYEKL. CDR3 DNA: TGCGCCAGCAGCCAAGATACAGTCAATCAGCCCCAGCATTTT. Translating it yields CASSQDTVNQPQHF.

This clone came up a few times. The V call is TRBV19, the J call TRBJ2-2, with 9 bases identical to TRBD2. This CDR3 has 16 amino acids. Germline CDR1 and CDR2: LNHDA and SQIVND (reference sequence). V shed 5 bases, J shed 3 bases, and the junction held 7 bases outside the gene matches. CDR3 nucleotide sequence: TGTGCCAGTAGTCCCCTAGCGGGGCGCTACACCGGGGAGCTGTTTTTT. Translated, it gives CASSPLAGRYTGELFF.